Below are 8 T cell receptor beta chains sequenced from a single sample in a study of blood T cell repertoires in COVID-19. Measured with immunoSEQ multiplex PCR; TCRdb has only the in-frame clones, and not every one. Altogether 150,000 to 200,000 clones are present, roughly nine tenths being singletons, with the ten largest covering around 2.3%. The specimen sequenced was peripheral blood. The receptors come from a man aged 65-85 years with active or convalescent COVID-19.

The genes are TRBV29-1 and TRBJ2-1, with D perhaps matching TRBD2 (6 bases). V lost 4 bases, J lost 0 bases, and 22 bases lay in between. Germline CDR1 and CDR2: SQVTM and ANQGSEA. The CDR3 spans 18 residues. The CDR3 DNA follows: TGCAGCGTTGTACGCTCTAGCGCTCGGATTAGCTCCTACAATGAGCAGTTCTTC. Its translation: CSVVRSSARISSYNEQFF.

The CDR3 loop reads CASTEGLGTGELFF. The CDR3 DNA reads as TGTGCCAGCACCGAGGGCCTTGGGACCGGGGAGCTGTTTTTT. V gene TRBV13 combines with J gene TRBJ2-2; possible D gene TRBD2, 5 bases. The CDR3 sequence is 14 residues long. In germline, CDR1 is PRHDT, CDR2 FYEKMQ (reference sequence). Trimming cost V 7 bases and J 5 bases, with 14 bases left between them. The entire variable domain, with the rest obtained from reference TRBV13 and TRBJ2-2, is as follows: AAGVIQSPRHLIKEKRETATLKCYPIPRHDTVYWYQQGPGQDPQFLISFYEKMQSDKGSIPDRFSAQQFSDYHSELNMSSLELGDSALYFCASTEGLGTGELFFGEGSRLTVL.

This clone was found once. This chain joins TRBV10-2 and TRBJ2-1; 12 bases map to TRBD2. V shed 3 bases and J 5 bases; nucleotides not matched to a gene: 11. The CDR3 sequence is 18 residues long. CDR1 and CDR2 from the germline V gene are WSHSY and SAAADI. The CDR3 coding sequence is TGCGCCAGCAGTGAACACCTCGGACTAGCGGGATTGAACAATGAGCAGTTCTTC. Protein: CASSEHLGLAGLNNEQFF.

The rearrangement links TRBV6-5 to TRBJ2-2; no reliable D call. The CDR3 runs 15 residues. Trimming took off 6 bases at V and 0 bases at J, with 11 bases between the two ends. In germline, CDR1 is MNHEY, CDR2 SVGAGI. The CDR3 reads CASRPEPSNTGELFF. Here the CDR3 DNA reads TGTGCCAGCAGGCCGGAGCCCTCGAACACCGGGGAGCTGTTTTTT.

The V call is TRBV15, the J call TRBJ2-5; maybe TRBD1 (6 bases). This CDR3 has 16 amino acids. V lost 3 bases and J lost 0, with 14 bases in between. Germline lookup yields CDR1 LNHNV and CDR2 YYDKDF (reference sequence). For the CDR3, the DNA is TGTGCCACCAGCAGGGCGGCAGGACAGAACCAAGAGACCCAGTACTTC. This translates into CATSRAAGQNQETQYF.

The count of this clone is one. The chain carries TRBV28 and TRBJ1-6; possible D gene TRBD1, 6 bases. The CDR3 is made up of 12 amino acids. Trimming took off 5 bases at V and 14 bases at J, with 13 bases between the two ends. Germline V gene lookup returns CDR1 MDHEN and CDR2 SYDVKM. CDR3 sequence (DNA): TGTGCCAGCAGTAAACAGGGTTGGACCCTCCACTTT. It encodes CASSKQGWTLHF.

The chain is built from TRBV4-3 and TRBJ2-1, with 13 bases that match TRBD2. There are 20 residues in the CDR3. V lost 4 bases and J lost 6; bases outside the gene matches: 18. CDR1 LGHNA and CDR2 YSLEER come from the germline V gene. CDR3 in DNA: TGCGCCAGCAGCCCACGGATACTAGCGGGGGGGCCTTTTAACCCCAATGAGCAGTTCTTC. Residues: CASSPRILAGGPFNPNEQFF.

This clone was recorded a few times. The genes are TRBV5-6 and TRBJ2-2; D possibly corresponds to TRBD2 (6 bases). The CDR3 loop spans 15 amino acids. Trimming cost V 3 bases and J 7 bases, with 16 bases left between them. The germline V gene has CDR1 SGHDT and CDR2 YYEEEE. CDR3 amino acids: CASSSFGRGGGELFF. CDR3 DNA sequence: TGTGCCAGCAGCTCATTCGGGAGAGGAGGCGGGGAGCTGTTTTTT.